The present T cell receptor beta chain was sequenced within a study of cytomegalovirus exposure and HLA in healthy donors. Vbeta (60) and Jbeta (13) primers were used in the PCR. The method was immunoSEQ multiplex PCR; TCRdb's version includes in-frame clones alone and lacks a portion of them. Its clone listing holds about 200,000 clones. The ends lost 6 bases at V and 1 base at J; junction bases unmatched: 7. Germline V gene data show CDR1 as MRHNA and CDR2 as SNTAGT. This CDR3 comprises 15 residues. Study-level results: Trimming of TCR beta V- and J-genes showed a link, identified in a later analysis, to a missense DCLRE1C variant.

Remarks on this clone: Its antigen is currently unknown.

The V gene is TRBV6-4, the J gene TRBJ2-3, with TRBD1 identical over 7 bases. Sample: PBMCs. This sequence was found in a man aged 25 to 40 in good health and CMV-seronegative. CDR3: CASSLMGTGTDTQYF. CDR3 coding DNA: TGTGCCAGCAGCCTTATGGGGACAGGCACAGATACGCAGTATTTT.